The following is a T cell receptor beta chain sequence with its context. What antigen it recognizes has not been identified. No much larger clone is present one base from it, and per-base qualities are unavailable. This sample was taken from a study of T cell responses to AZD1222 COVID-19 vaccine (dated by TCRdb to about 2021). As for the study more broadly: AZD1222 recipients with second doses at about 4 weeks or about 12 weeks were pooled, because spike-specific TCR depth and breadth did not differ between schedules. A total of 233 trial participants underwent TCR sequencing, of whom under 220 had received two doses of AZD1222 and about 26 had received two doses of the MenACWY control vaccine. Trial participants were enrolled by age into subgroups of 18-55, 56-69 and 70-plus years, and approximately 150, 30 and 60 TCR-sequenced participants, respectively, were included in these subgroups. Overall study outcomes, separate from this receptor: Participants were mostly white British and included more females than males, and it was suggested by the authors that clonal diversity may have been underestimated. Because no day 14 peak-response samples were available, repertoires were characterized only after the peak T cell response. Spike-specific TCR breadth and depth rose significantly after two AZD1222 doses compared with day 0 and with MenACWY recipients. Nearly half of unique spike-specific TCRs reportedly recognized epitopes outside regions mutated in the B.1.351 and B.1.1.7 variants. The 56-69-year group was small, and its depth increase did not reach significance, likely because of low power. Only a handful of AZD1222 recipients were SARS-CoV-2 seropositive at baseline, limiting conclusions about previously exposed vaccinees. Vaccine-associated CD4 TCRs spanned the whole spike protein, with dominant responses in regions 160-218 and 743-854.

The time point label, as the study defines it: baseline before first vaccination. The vaccinee samples were drawn from two UK trials, COV001 and COV002, one of which was a single-blind randomized controlled phase 2/3 trial testing AZD1222 (ChAdOx1 nCoV-19) in healthy adults. For TCRbeta chain sequencing, PBMC samples were collected from trial participants at day 0 and at day 28 after the second dose. The CDR3 regions of human TCRbeta chains were subjected to immunosequencing. The paper's processing steps were these. Repertoire TCRs were checked for matches against a reference library of SARS-CoV-2-specific TCRs that had been generated using the MIRA antigen-specificity platform. Breadth was defined as the fraction of unique TCRs that were SARS-CoV-2-associated, and depth was defined as the fraction of total T cells that were SARS-CoV-2-associated. Using the MIRA data, each spike-specific TCR was assigned both to the spike region to which the TCR was reactive and to a CD4 or CD8 class. Log10-transformed breadth and depth values were compared by one-way ANOVA with Sidak's multiple comparisons tests. Sourced from immuneACCESS, this table was stored by TCRdb with only in-frame sequences that have V and J called. A share of the clones is absent; for the studies checked, an unresolved V gene accounts for under half, and the remainder has no known explanation. Clone size and V and J calls were adopted from that table, with D and trimming inferred from the DNA. The sample records 100,000 to 120,000 clones, about nine tenths of which are singletons. Roughly 7% of the sample lies in the top ten.

Including the terminal cysteine and phenylalanine, the CDR3 comprises 16 residues. The entry retains the CDR3 DNA only, 48 bases that are in frame from base 1. According to the germline V gene (reference sequence), CDR1 reads LNHDA and CDR2 reads SQIVND. Between the V and J ends, shortened by 5 bases and 0 bases respectively, the junction contains 14 bases. The receptor comes from an adult in good health. The chain was built from TRBV19 and TRBJ1-3; confidence is insufficient to name the D gene. Material: peripheral blood, obtained on day 0 of AZD1222 vaccination. The nucleotide sequence is given as TGTGCCAGTAGTCTCTTACTGGATTACTCTGGAAACACCATATATTTT. It translates as CASSLLLDYSGNTIYF.